This TCR beta chain came from a study of T cells in Graves' hyperthyroidism and ophthalmopathy. Study-wide results and limits: The majority of expanded thyroid clonotypes above 0.001 also appeared in blood.

This clonotype was observed at least ten times. Its matching antigen is unknown. Germline V gene lookup returns CDR1 SNHLY and CDR2 FYNNEI. The CDR3 has 13 amino acids. V dropped 2 bases and J dropped 9 bases, with 11 bases sitting between them. Authors of the study amplified TCR beta CDR3 regions from RNA transcripts. TCR CDR3 regions were first amplified by RT-PCR with HTBI primers. Via MiXCR, TCRdb re-called the multiplex PCR reads, giving one row per CDR3 protein. The sample includes a few hundred thousand distinct CDR3 sequences, 15% to 20% of them seen just once. The chain joins TRBV2 to TRBJ1-5, with D hard to call. Material for sequencing was blood. This TCR came from a woman between 50 and 59 years old with Graves' hyperthyroidism. This CDR3 is CASSEREERPQHF. CDR3 DNA sequence: TGTGCCAGCAGTGAAAGGGAGGAAAGGCCCCAGCATTTT.